These 28 T cell receptor beta chains were sequenced from one sample in a study of blood T cell repertoires in COVID-19. Produced via immunoSEQ multiplex PCR; TCRdb's table is partial and in-frame only. Seen here are around 190,000 clones, about three quarters observed once, and the top ten hold roughly 8.7%. Sequenced material: peripheral blood. The receptors were sampled from a woman aged 50 to 60 with active or convalescent COVID-19.

V is TRBV18 and J is TRBJ1-2; 10 nucleotides align to TRBD1. The V gene end was trimmed by 3 bases and the J gene end by 3 bases; junction bases not matched to a gene: 7. There are 16 residues in the CDR3. Germline-derived CDR1 and CDR2 are KGHSH and LQKENI. In nucleotides, the CDR3 is TGTGCCAGCTCACCCCTGGACAGGGGGACACACTATGGCTACACCTTC. Translation gives CASSPLDRGTHYGYTF.

J is TRBJ1-6 and V is TRBV6-6, with a tentative D call TRBD1 (6 bases). V lost 5 bases and J lost 9, with 23 bases in between. The germline gives CDR1 MNHNY, CDR2 SVGAGI (reference sequence). There are 17 residues in the CDR3. The CDR3 region has the DNA TGTGCCAGCAGTCCTGGACCGGGGGGCGGTTCGAGTTCACCCCTCCACTTT. This gives the protein CASSPGPGGGSSSPLHF.

Many counts were recorded for this clone. The V and J genes are TRBV9 and TRBJ2-5; 9 bases map to TRBD1. The CDR3 is made up of 15 amino acids. CDR1 SGDLS and CDR2 YYNGEE come from the germline V gene. With V trimmed by 2 bases and J by 4 bases, 6 bases remained unmatched. CDR3 DNA sequence: TGTGCCAGCAGCGTCTCCGGGACAGGGCTAGAGACCCAGTACTTC. Translation gives CASSVSGTGLETQYF.

The chain joins TRBV4-2 to TRBJ1-2, with 7 bases identical to TRBD1. This CDR3 is built from 16 residues. Trimming cost V 0 bases and J 1 base; bases outside gene matches: 5. Looked up from germline, CDR1 is LGHNA and CDR2 is YNFKEQ. The CDR3, as DNA: TGTGCCAGCAGCCAAGAAGTAGGGGGCGTTAACTATGGCTACACCTTC. Amino acid sequence: CASSQEVGGVNYGYTF.

This clone was observed a few times. CDR3 loop: CASRTEGHSNQPQHF. CDR3 DNA sequence: TGTGCCAGCAGGACAGAAGGACACAGCAATCAGCCCCAGCATTTT. The chain couples TRBV6-5 to TRBJ1-5, with D possibly matching TRBD1 (5 bases). The CDR3 contains 15 residues. CDR1 and CDR2 (germline): MNHEY, SVGAGI. Trimming stripped 6 bases from V and 1 base from J, with 13 bases between.

This clone came up once. V is TRBV19 and J is TRBJ1-1, with 7 bases identical to TRBD1. Germline CDR1 is LNHDA and CDR2 is SQIVND (reference sequence). V lost 9 bases and J lost 1; bases outside the gene matches: 8. The CDR3 extends over 14 amino acids. The CDR3 sequence: CASHSWTGNTEAFF. In DNA, the CDR3 is TGTGCCAGCCACTCGTGGACAGGGAACACTGAAGCTTTCTTT.

V is TRBV6-2 or TRBV6-3 and J is TRBJ2-7, with D unclear. Between the trimmed V and J ends, which lost 2 bases and 3 bases, there was a span of 17 bases. Germline V gives CDR1 MNHEY, CDR2 SVGEGT. The CDR3 extends over 16 amino acids. The CDR3 sequence: CASSYAPSGVFYEQYF. In DNA form, the CDR3 reads TGTGCCAGCAGTTACGCACCCTCGGGTGTCTTCTACGAGCAGTACTTC.

This clone appeared a few times. The chain has TRBV18 and TRBJ1-1, with 9 positions matching TRBD1. Per the germline V gene, CDR1 is KGHSH and CDR2 is LQKENI. The trim removed 6 bases at V and 4 bases at J, leaving 6 bases unmatched. The CDR3 covers 14 residues. The CDR3 DNA reads TGTGCCAGCTCTTCGGACAGGGGAAGCACTGAAGCTTTCTTT. Protein product: CASSSDRGSTEAFF.

This clone was seen a handful of times. The chain recombines TRBV30 with TRBJ2-7; 10 nucleotides agree with TRBD2. Germline CDR1 reads GTSNPN; CDR2 reads SVGIG (reference sequence). This CDR3 contains 15 residues. V shed 1 base and J 7 bases; nucleotides not matched to a gene: 10. CDR3 sequence reads: CAWSGGLAGVNEQYF. The CDR3 DNA reads as TGTGCCTGGAGTGGTGGGCTAGCGGGAGTGAATGAGCAGTACTTC.

The chain links TRBV3-1 (or the pseudogene TRBV3-2) to TRBJ1-1; D is unclear. Germline-derived CDR1 and CDR2 are LGHDT and YNNKEL (reference sequence). The V gene lost 5 bases and the J gene lost 3 bases, with 4 bases spanning the gap. The CDR3 spans 11 residues. CDR3 sequence reads: CASSSYTEAFF. Here the CDR3 DNA reads TGTGCCAGCAGCTCTTACACTGAAGCTTTCTTT.

The chain is built from TRBV11-2 and TRBJ2-5, with 11 positions matching TRBD2. V gave up 1 base and J gave up 5 bases; unmatched junction bases: 3. Per the germline V gene, CDR1 is SGHAT and CDR2 is FQNNGV. The CDR3 has 15 amino acids. CDR3 DNA sequence: TGTGCCAGCAGCTTAGTGACTAGCGGGGCGGAGACCCAGTACTTC. Translation: CASSLVTSGAETQYF.

V and J are TRBV5-1 and TRBJ2-1; 7 bases are shared with TRBD1. The CDR3 loop spans 15 amino acids. V lost 6 bases to trimming and J lost 0 bases; unmatched junction nucleotides: 6. Germline V gene sequence: CDR1 SGHRS, CDR2 YFSETQ. The chain's CDR3 is CASTRGQSSYNEQFF. The CDR3 bases are TGCGCCAGCACCCGGGGACAGAGCTCCTACAATGAGCAGTTCTTC.

This chain uses TRBV7-9 with TRBJ2-3, with 8 bases fitting TRBD2. CDR3 size: 17 residues. J was trimmed by 1 base and V by 5 bases; bases with no gene match: 11. The germline V gene encodes CDR1 SEHNR and CDR2 FQNEAQ (reference sequence). The CDR3 sequence: CASSGSGASDGTDTQYF. In DNA form, the CDR3 reads TGTGCCAGCAGCGGTAGCGGGGCGTCCGATGGCACAGATACGCAGTATTTT.

This clone showed up just once. The chain is built from TRBV6-4 and TRBJ2-5; 12 positions match TRBD2. The CDR3 extends over 17 amino acids. Unmatched junction bases numbered 12, after V lost 6 bases and J lost 4 bases. Germline CDR1 reads MRHNA; CDR2 reads SNTAGT. As DNA, the CDR3 is TGTGCCAGCAGCGGGACTAGCGGGCCAAGAGACCCAGAGACCCAGTACTTC. Protein: CASSGTSGPRDPETQYF.

This chain joins TRBV6-5 and TRBJ1-1; TRBD1 is a possible D gene (5 bases). Trimming removed 5 bases at V and 4 bases at J, with 11 bases between. Germline V gene sequence: CDR1 MNHEY, CDR2 SVGAGI. The CDR3 is 13 residues long. CDR3 loop: CASSLQVATEAFF. The CDR3 DNA sequence: TGTGCCAGCAGTCTACAGGTGGCCACTGAAGCTTTCTTT.

The J gene is TRBJ2-2, the V gene TRBV2, with D perhaps TRBD2 (6 bases). CDR3 length: 14 amino acids. CDR1 SNHLY and CDR2 FYNNEI come from the germline V gene. Trimming took off 2 bases at V and 6 bases at J, with 10 bases between the two ends. CDR3 bases: TGTGCCAGCAGTGAACGGGGGTATGCCGGGGAGCTGTTTTTT. Residues: CASSERGYAGELFF.

The chain employs TRBV30 and TRBJ1-5; no definite D call. The CDR3 loop spans 12 amino acids. The V end was cut by 2 bases, the J end by 7 bases, with 9 bases between. Germline CDR1 is GTSNPN and CDR2 is SVGIG (reference sequence). The CDR3 loop reads CAWSPGGQPQHF. The CDR3 DNA reads TGTGCCTGGAGTCCTGGAGGACAGCCCCAGCATTTT. Full variable domain (remainder filled in from reference TRBV30 and TRBJ1-5): SQTIHQWPATLVQPVGSPLSLECTVEGTSNPNLYWYRQAAGRGLQLLFYSVGIGQISSEVPQNLSASRPQDRQFILSSKKLLLSDSGFYLCAWSPGGQPQHFGDGTRLSIL.

The V gene is TRBV19, the J gene TRBJ1-2; 7 positions agree with TRBD1. CDR3 size: 16 residues. Trimming removed 3 bases from V and 0 bases from J; junction bases left unmatched: 7. Germline V gene lookup returns CDR1 LNHDA and CDR2 SQIVND (reference sequence). DNA of the CDR3: TGTGCCAGTAGTATCTCGGGACAGCTATCTAACTATGGCTACACCTTC. The encoded protein is CASSISGQLSNYGYTF. Filled out from reference TRBV19 and TRBJ1-2, the complete variable domain reads DGGITQSPKYLFRKEGQNVTLSCEQNLNHDAMYWYRQDPGQGLRLIYYSQIVNDFQKGDIAEGYSVSREKKESFPLTVTSAQKNPTAFYLCASSISGQLSNYGYTFGSGTRLTVV.

In this sample, this clone turned up a few times. The chain links TRBV10-3 to TRBJ1-2; TRBD1 might be the D (6 bases). From germline, CDR1 is ENHRY and CDR2 SYGVKD. The V and J ends lost 6 bases and 7 bases respectively, with 15 bases between them. This CDR3 contains 13 residues. This CDR3 reads CAISLTGTSGYTF. The DNA of the CDR3 is TGTGCCATCAGCCTAACAGGGACCAGTGGCTACACCTTC.

The CDR3 coding sequence is TGCAGCGTTGACGAGCGGGGGGGCACCGGGGAGCTGTTTTTT. It translates to CSVDERGGTGELFF. This chain uses TRBV29-1 with TRBJ2-2; 10 nucleotides match TRBD2. Germline assignment: CDR1 SQVTM and CDR2 ANQGSEA. The CDR3 sequence is 14 residues long. The V segment lost 3 bases and the J segment 4 bases; nucleotides outside the gene matches: 2.

This chain uses TRBV6-5 with TRBJ1-1, with D possibly being TRBD1 (6 bases). The CDR3 contains 14 residues. Trimming took 2 bases from V and 7 from J, leaving 14 bases between them. Germline V gene lookup returns CDR1 MNHEY and CDR2 SVGAGI. CDR3 in amino acids: CASSYPDRWGEAFF. CDR3 bases: TGTGCCAGCAGTTACCCAGACAGGTGGGGTGAAGCTTTCTTT.

The gene calls are TRBV2 and TRBJ1-4; D perhaps matches TRBD1 (6 bases). The CDR3 is 12 residues long. Between the trimmed V and J ends, which lost 6 bases and 7 bases, there was a span of 9 bases. Germline CDR1 SNHLY, CDR2 FYNNEI. Here the CDR3 reads CASRQGFEKLFF. The CDR3 region has the DNA TGTGCCAGCAGACAGGGTTTTGAAAAACTGTTTTTT.

The CDR3: CASSLGAGPAGQYF. The CDR3 DNA sequence: TGTGCCAGCAGTTTAGGAGCTGGGCCGGCGGGGCAGTACTTC. The rearrangement links TRBV27 to TRBJ2-7; a weak D match, TRBD2 (5 bases). The CDR3 is made up of 14 amino acids. Germline V gives CDR1 MNHEY, CDR2 SMNVEV (reference sequence). Trimming removed 2 bases from V and 9 bases from J, with 17 bases in between.

This chain links TRBV6-2 or TRBV6-3 with TRBJ1-2; 9 bases map to TRBD1. CDR3 length: 19 residues. Per the germline V gene, CDR1 is MNHEY and CDR2 is SVGEGT. Germline trimming cut 6 bases from V and 3 bases from J; bases unmatched to any gene: 20. The CDR3 bases are TGTGCCAGCAGCCTAGCCCGATGGGACAGGGCGGGATTGGACTATGGCTACACCTTC. Its translation: CASSLARWDRAGLDYGYTF.

The V gene is TRBV29-1, the J gene TRBJ2-4, with 7 nucleotides matching TRBD1. The CDR3 totals 13 residues. CDR1 and CDR2 (germline): SQVTM, ANQGSEA. The V segment lost 6 bases and the J segment 7 bases; nucleotides outside the gene matches: 9. The CDR3 is CSVSTGNVNIQYF. As DNA, the CDR3 is TGCAGCGTGTCGACAGGGAATGTCAACATTCAGTACTTC.

The V and J genes are TRBV5-6 and TRBJ1-1; perhaps TRBD1 as D (6 bases). The V end was cut by 2 bases, the J end by 10 bases, with 21 bases between. From germline, CDR1 is SGHDT and CDR2 YYEEEE. This CDR3 comprises 15 residues. CDR3 in amino acids: CASSLLSSTEGGAFF. DNA of the CDR3: TGTGCCAGCAGCTTACTAAGCAGTACCGAAGGGGGAGCTTTCTTT.

The chain has TRBV18 and TRBJ1-6, with D perhaps matching TRBD1 (6 bases). Trimming left V 1 base short and J 2 bases short, with 9 bases between. In germline, CDR1 is KGHSH, CDR2 LQKENI. The CDR3 runs 16 residues. CDR3 region: CASSPRTDPYNSPLHF. The CDR3 DNA follows: TGTGCCAGCTCACCACGGACAGATCCCTATAATTCACCCCTCCACTTT. The complete variable domain, with remaining parts taken from reference TRBV18 and TRBJ1-6, reads NAGVMQNPRHLVRRRGQEARLRCSPMKGHSHVYWYRQLPEEGLKFMVYLQKENIIDESGMPKERFSAEFPKEGPSILRIQQVVRGDSAAYFCASSPRTDPYNSPLHFGNGTRLTVT.

The count of this clone is one. The rearrangement links TRBV30 to TRBJ1-1, with D unresolved. Germline V gene data show CDR1 as GTSNPN and CDR2 as SVGIG (reference sequence). CDR3 length equals 15 residues. Between the trimmed V and J ends, which lost 2 bases and 3 bases, there was a span of 16 bases. The CDR3 loop reads CAWSTSAGPYTEAFF. The CDR3 DNA is TGTGCCTGGAGTACCTCTGCAGGTCCGTACACTGAAGCTTTCTTT.